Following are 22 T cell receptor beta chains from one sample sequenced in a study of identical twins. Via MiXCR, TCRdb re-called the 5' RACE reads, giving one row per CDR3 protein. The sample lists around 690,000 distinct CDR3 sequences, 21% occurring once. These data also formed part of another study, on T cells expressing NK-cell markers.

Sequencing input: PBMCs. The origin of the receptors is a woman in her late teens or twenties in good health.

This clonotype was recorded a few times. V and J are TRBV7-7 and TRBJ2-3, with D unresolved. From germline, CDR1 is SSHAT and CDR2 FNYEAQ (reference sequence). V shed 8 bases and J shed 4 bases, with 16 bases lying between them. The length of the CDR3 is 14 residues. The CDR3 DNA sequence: TGTGCCAGCGGCAGGTTGTCCCAGGCAGATACGCAGTATTTT. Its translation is CASGRLSQADTQYF. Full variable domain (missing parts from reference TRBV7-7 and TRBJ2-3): GAGVSQSPRYKVTKRGQDVTLRCDPISSHATLYWYQQALGQGPEFLTYFNYEAQPDKSGLPSDRFSAERPEGSISTLTIQRTEQRDSAMYRCASGRLSQADTQYFGPGTRLTVL.

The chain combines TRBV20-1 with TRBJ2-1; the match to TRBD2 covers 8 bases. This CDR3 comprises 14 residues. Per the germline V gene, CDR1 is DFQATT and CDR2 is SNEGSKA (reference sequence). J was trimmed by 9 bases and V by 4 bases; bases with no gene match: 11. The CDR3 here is CSATAGGPRVEQFF. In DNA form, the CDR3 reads TGCAGTGCTACCGCGGGGGGTCCACGGGTTGAGCAGTTCTTC.

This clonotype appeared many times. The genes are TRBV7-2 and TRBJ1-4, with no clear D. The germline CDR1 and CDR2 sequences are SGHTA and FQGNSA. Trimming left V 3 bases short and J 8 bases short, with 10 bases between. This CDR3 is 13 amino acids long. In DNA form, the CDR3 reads TGTGCCAGCAGCTTTGCGGGCGGCGAAAAACTGTTTTTT. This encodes CASSFAGGEKLFF.

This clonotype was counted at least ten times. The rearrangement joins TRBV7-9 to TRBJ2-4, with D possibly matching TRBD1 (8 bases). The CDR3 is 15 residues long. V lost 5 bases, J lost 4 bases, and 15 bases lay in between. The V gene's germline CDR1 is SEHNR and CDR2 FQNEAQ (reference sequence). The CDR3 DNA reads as TGTGCCAGCAGCACAGGGGGGGACCTGAAAAACATTCAGTACTTC. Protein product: CASSTGGDLKNIQYF. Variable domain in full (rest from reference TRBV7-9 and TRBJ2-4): DTGVSQNPRHKITKRGQNVTFRCDPISEHNRLYWYRQTLGQGPEFLTYFQNEAQLEKSRLLSDRFSAERPKGSFSTLEIQRTEQGDSAMYLCASSTGGDLKNIQYFGAGTRLSVL.

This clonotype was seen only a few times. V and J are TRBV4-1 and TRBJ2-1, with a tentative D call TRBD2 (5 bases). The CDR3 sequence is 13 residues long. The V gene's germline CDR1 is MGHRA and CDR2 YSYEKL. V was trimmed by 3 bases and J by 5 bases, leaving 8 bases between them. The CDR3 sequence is CASSQVANNEQFF. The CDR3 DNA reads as TGCGCCAGCAGCCAGGTAGCGAACAATGAGCAGTTCTTC.

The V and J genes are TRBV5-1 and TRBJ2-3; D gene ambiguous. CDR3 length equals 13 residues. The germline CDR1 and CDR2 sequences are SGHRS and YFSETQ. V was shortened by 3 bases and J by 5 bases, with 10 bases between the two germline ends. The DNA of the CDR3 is TGCGCCAGCAGCTCGGTCCCCGGAGATACGCAGTATTTT. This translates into CASSSVPGDTQYF. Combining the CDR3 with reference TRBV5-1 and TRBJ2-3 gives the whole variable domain KAGVTQTPRYLIKTRGQQVTLSCSPISGHRSVSWYQQTPGQGLQFLFEYFSETQRNKGNFPGRFSGRQFSNSRSEMNVSTLELGDSALYLCASSSVPGDTQYFGPGTRLTVL.

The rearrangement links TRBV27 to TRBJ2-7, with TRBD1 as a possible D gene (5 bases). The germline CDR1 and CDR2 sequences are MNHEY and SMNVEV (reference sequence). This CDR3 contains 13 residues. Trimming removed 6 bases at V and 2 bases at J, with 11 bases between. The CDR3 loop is CASSPKTAYEQYF. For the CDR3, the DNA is TGTGCCAGCAGCCCCAAGACAGCCTACGAGCAGTACTTC.

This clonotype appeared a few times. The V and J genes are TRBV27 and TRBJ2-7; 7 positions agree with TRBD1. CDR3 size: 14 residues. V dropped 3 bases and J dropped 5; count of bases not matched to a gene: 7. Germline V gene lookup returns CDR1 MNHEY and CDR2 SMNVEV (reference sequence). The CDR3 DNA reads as TGTGCCAGCAGTTTTAGGGGGCCCGGGAACGAGCAGTACTTC. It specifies CASSFRGPGNEQYF.

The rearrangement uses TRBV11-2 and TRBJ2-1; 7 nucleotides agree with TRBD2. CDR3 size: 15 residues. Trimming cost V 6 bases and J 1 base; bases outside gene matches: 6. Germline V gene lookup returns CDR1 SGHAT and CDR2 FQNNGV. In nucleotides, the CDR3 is TGTGCCAGCAGTCGAGAGCGGGGTTCCTACAATGAGCAGTTCTTC. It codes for CASSRERGSYNEQFF. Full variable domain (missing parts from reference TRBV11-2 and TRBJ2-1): EAGVAQSPRYKIIEKRQSVAFWCNPISGHATLYWYQQILGQGPKLLIQFQNNGVVDDSQLPKDRFSAERLKGVDSTLKIQPAKLEDSAVYLCASSRERGSYNEQFFGPGTRLTVL.

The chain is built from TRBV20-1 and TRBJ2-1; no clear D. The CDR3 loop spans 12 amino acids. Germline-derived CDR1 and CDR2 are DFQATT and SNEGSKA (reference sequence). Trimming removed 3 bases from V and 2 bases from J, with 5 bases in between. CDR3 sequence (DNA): TGCAGTGCTAGTTGGCCCTACAATGAGCAGTTCTTC. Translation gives CSASWPYNEQFF.

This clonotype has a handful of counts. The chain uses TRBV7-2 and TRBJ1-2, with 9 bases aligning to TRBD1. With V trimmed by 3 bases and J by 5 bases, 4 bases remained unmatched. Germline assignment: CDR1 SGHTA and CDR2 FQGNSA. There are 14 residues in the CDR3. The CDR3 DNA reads TGTGCCAGCAGCTTTGGGACAGGGAAGTATGGCTACACCTTC. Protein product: CASSFGTGKYGYTF.

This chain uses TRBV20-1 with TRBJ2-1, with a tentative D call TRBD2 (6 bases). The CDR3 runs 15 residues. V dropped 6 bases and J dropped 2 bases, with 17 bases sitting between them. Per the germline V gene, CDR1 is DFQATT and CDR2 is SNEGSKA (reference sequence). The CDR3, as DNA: TGCAGTGCGATTCGATGGCGGGGTACCTACAATGAGCAGTTCTTC. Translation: CSAIRWRGTYNEQFF.

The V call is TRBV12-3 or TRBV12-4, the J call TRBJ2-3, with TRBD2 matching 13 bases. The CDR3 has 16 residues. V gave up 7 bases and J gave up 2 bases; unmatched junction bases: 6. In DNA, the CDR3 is TGTGCCAGCACCGGGACTAGCGGGGATCCCACAGATACGCAGTATTTT. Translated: CASTGTSGDPTDTQYF.

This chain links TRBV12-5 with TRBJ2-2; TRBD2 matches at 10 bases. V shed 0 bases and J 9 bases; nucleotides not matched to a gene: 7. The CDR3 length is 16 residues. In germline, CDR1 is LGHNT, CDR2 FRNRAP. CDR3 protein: CASGLVLGLASRELFF. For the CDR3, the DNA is TGTGCTAGTGGTTTGGTACTGGGACTAGCGTCACGGGAGCTGTTTTTT. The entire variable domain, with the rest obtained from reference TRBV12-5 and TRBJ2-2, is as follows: DARVTQTPRHKVTEMGQEVTMRCQPILGHNTVFWYRQTMMQGLELLAYFRNRAPLDDSGMPKDRFSAEMPDATLATLKIQPSEPRDSAVYFCASGLVLGLASRELFFGEGSRLTVL.

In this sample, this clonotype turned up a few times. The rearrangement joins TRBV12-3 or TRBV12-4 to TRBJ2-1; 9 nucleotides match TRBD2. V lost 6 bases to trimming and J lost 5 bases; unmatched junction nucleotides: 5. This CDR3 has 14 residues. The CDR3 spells CASRPGLANNEQFF. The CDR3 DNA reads TGTGCCAGCAGGCCCGGACTAGCGAACAATGAGCAGTTCTTC.

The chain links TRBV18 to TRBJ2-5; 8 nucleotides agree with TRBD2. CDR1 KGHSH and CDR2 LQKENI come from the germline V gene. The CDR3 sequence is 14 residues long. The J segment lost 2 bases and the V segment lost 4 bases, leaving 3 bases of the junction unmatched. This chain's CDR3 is CASSRGLDQETQYF. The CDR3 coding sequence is TGTGCCAGCTCACGGGGACTAGATCAAGAGACCCAGTACTTC.

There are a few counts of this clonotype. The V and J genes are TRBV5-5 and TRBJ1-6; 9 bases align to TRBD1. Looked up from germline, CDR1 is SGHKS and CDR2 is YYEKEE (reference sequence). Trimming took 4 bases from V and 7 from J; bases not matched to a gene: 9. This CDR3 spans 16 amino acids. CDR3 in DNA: TGTGCCAGCAGCCGTGAACCCGGGACAGGGAATTCACCCCTCCACTTT. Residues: CASSREPGTGNSPLHF.

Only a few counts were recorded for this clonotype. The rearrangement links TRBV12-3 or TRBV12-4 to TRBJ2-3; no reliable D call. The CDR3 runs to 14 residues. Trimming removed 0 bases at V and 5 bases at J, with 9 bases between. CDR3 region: CASSLAYWGDTQYF. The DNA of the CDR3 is TGTGCCAGCAGTTTAGCCTATTGGGGAGATACGCAGTATTTT.

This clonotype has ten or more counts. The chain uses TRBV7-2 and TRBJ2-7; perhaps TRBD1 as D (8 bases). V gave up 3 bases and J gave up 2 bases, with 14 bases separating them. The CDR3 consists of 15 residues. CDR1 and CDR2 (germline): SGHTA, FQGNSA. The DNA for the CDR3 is TGTGCCAGCAGCTTCCCACAGGGGGGGACCTACGAGCAGTACTTC. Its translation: CASSFPQGGTYEQYF.

The CDR3 DNA reads as TGTGCCAGCAGCCGTAAACTAGCCAAAAACATTCAGTACTTC. Translated: CASSRKLAKNIQYF. V gene TRBV6-1 combines with J gene TRBJ2-4, with D unresolved. V was trimmed by 6 bases and J by 0 bases, leaving 9 bases between them. This CDR3 region has 14 residues. Germline V gives CDR1 MNHNS, CDR2 SASEGT.

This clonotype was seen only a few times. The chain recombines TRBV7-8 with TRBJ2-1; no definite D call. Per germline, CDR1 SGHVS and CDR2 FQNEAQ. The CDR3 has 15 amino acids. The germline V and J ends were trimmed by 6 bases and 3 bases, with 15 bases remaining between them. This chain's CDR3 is CASSYGSLDYNEQFF. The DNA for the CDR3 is TGTGCCAGCAGTTATGGCTCCCTAGACTACAATGAGCAGTTCTTC.

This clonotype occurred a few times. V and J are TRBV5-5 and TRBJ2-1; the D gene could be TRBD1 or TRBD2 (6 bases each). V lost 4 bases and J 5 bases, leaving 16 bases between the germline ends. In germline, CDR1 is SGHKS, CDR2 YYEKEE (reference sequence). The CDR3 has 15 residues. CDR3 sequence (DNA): TGTGCCAGCAGCCCGGGGGCATTTGGACACAATGAGCAGTTCTTC. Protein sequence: CASSPGAFGHNEQFF. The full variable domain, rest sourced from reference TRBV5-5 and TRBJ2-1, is DAGVTQSPTHLIKTRGQQVTLRCSPISGHKSVSWYQQVLGQGPQFIFQYYEKEERGRGNFPDRFSARQFPNYSSELNVNALLLGDSALYLCASSPGAFGHNEQFFGPGTRLTVL.